This T cell receptor (beta chain) originates from a study of shared clonotypes between healthy human individuals (dated by TCRdb to the early 2020s). Broadly, across the study: The cohort included three men and two women between 18 and 49 years of age. Different laboratories and diverse techniques were used to prepare libraries and sequence TCR repertoires, to increase sequencing depth and limit assay-specific biases. To estimate repertoire size and how much clonotype sharing occurs between individuals, the study deeply sequenced the blood TCR repertoires of several healthy adults. For each donor, three plates each were used for CD4 naive and CD4 memory, two plates were used for CD8 naive, and one plate was used for CD8 memory. Per donor, leukapheresis produced somewhere between about 0.85 and 10 billion PBMCs.

Using the deep immunoSEQ assay, multiplex PCR amplified TCR CDR3 regions from genomic DNA. Extracted genomic DNA from each cell subset was spread evenly across all wells of several immunoSEQ 96-well plates, with each plate serving as a replicate. For sorted subsets, each replicate PCR was loaded with about 0.2 ug genomic DNA, equivalent to approximately 33,000 T cell genomes. Purified libraries were measured with a Qubit 3.0 fluorometer, size-checked on a Bioanalyzer 2100, and measured again with the KAPA Library Quantification kit. Each immunoSEQ 96-well plate was sequenced on its own single-read 150-cycle Illumina NextSeq 550 flow cell. Concerning the study's data processing: Because only junctional sequences without quality scores were contained in the immunoSEQ output, filtering matching that applied to full-length reads could not be performed. To assign V/J genes and CDR3, sequences were annotated against IMGT germline references using PyIR, a Python wrapper for IgBLAST v1.9. Reads were removed for weak V/J assignments (E-value above 1e-6), missing CDR3, stop codons, out-of-frame junctions, or ambiguous translated residues. V3J clonotypes were defined as sequences sharing an identical inferred V gene, J gene, and CDR3 amino acid sequence. Percentage overlap between repertoires was computed as shared unique clonotypes divided by the size of the smaller repertoire. Three approaches were used to assess repertoire richness: RTK rarefaction, the Chao1 estimator, and Recon v2.1 estimates of unobserved clonotypes. Generation probabilities were computed with OLGA for all TCRbeta clonotypes obtained by the gDNA method from a handful of donors. Entries here come from immuneACCESS through TCRdb and include only in-frame sequences with V and J called. Some clones fail to appear in such tables; in the studies checked, an unresolved V gene covers under half of the shortfall, and the cause of the remainder is unknown. V and J calls and clone size are copied from that table; D and trimming were computed from the DNA. Here the sample has over a million clones; 75% to 80% occur a single time. 0.61% of the sample lies in the top ten.

CDR3 length: 11 amino acids, cysteine to phenylalanine. The sequence is cut down to CDR3 DNA, 33 bases in frame from base 1. Trimming at the junction amounts to 3 bases on V and 5 bases on J, and the germline ends lie 3 bases apart. The CDR1 and CDR2 encoded by the germline V gene are SGHTA and FQGNSA. With regard to this clone: The antigen it binds to is not known. No base quality information exists; no much larger clone differs at one position.

Study-wide findings and limitations: Pairwise subsampling indicated that sequencing depth was expected to affect the degree of clonotype sharing among donors. Sampling was limited to blood, and TCR repertoires in tissue likely differ from TCR repertoires in blood. Incomplete sequencing was indicated by rarefaction of sorted-subset datasets, despite the large sequencing depth. Approximately 5% of naive CD4, 3.5% of naive CD8, 2.3% of memory CD4, and roughly 0.4% of memory CD8 clonotypes were shared across several donors. Because the study included only a small number of donors, the genetic and exposure-history diversity represented was limited. Compared with non-shared clonotypes, the clonotypes found in all four sorted-subset donors had higher generation probabilities. Larger estimated clonotype richness was generally found for naive subsets than for memory subsets.

The donors were healthy, HIV-negative adults with no recently reported acute infections or vaccinations. Only Caucasian adults living in Nashville, Tennessee, USA were represented among the donors. CD4+ T cells were enriched through magnetic negative selection, after which naive cells were positively selected on CD45RA and the remaining negative fraction served as the memory subset. Blood was collected by leukapheresis, and PBMCs were isolated by Ficoll-Histopaque density gradient centrifugation and then cryopreserved in liquid nitrogen vapor phase. Analytical flow cytometry was used to check the purity and quantity of each magnetically sorted T cell population. From each sorted fraction, genomic DNA was isolated and quantified by UV absorbance on a Nanodrop 2000c.

The sequence was collected from a man aged 18 to 35 in good health. Some clones in this sample may be carry-over from other donors' samples. The sequence is built from TRBV7-2 and TRBJ2-3; the D gene is unclear. Sequenced: memory CD4+ T cells from PBMCs. The label giving this sample's cell subset or site can be read as: CD45RA-negative fraction. The sequenced DNA is TGTGCCAGCAGCTTTAAAGATACGCAGTATTTT. This codes for CASSFKDTQYF.